The 23 T cell receptor beta chains below were found in one sample sequenced in a study of blood T cell repertoires in COVID-19. Assay used: immunoSEQ multiplex PCR; TCRdb lists only in-frame clones, some missing. This sample has 150,000 to 200,000 clones, with roughly 84% found just once. Sequencing used peripheral blood. The receptors originated from a woman aged 45-59 years with COVID-19, enrolled during active disease.

The rearrangement links TRBV13 to TRBJ2-3, with a possible D match to TRBD1 (5 bases). The CDR3 length is 17 residues. Trimming stripped 0 bases from V and 2 bases from J, with 15 bases between. In germline, CDR1 is PRHDT, CDR2 FYEKMQ (reference sequence). The CDR3: CASSLGRGLPSTDTQYF. The CDR3 DNA is TGTGCCAGCAGCTTAGGAAGGGGCCTCCCCTCCACAGATACGCAGTATTTT.

The V and J genes are TRBV7-9 and TRBJ2-1, with D maybe TRBD2 (7 bases). This CDR3 is built from 15 residues. The V end lost 5 bases, the J end lost 4 bases, and 15 bases lay between the germline ends. Germline assignment: CDR1 SEHNR and CDR2 FQNEAQ (reference sequence). The CDR3 loop reads CASSPRGGPYNEQFF. In DNA form, the CDR3 reads TGTGCCAGCAGCCCTAGGGGGGGACCATACAATGAGCAGTTCTTC.

DNA for the CDR3: TGTGCCAGCAGCTTGAGGGGAGGGAGGGTCCAAGAGACCCAGTACTTC. Protein product: CASSLRGGRVQETQYF. The chain combines TRBV5-4 with TRBJ2-5; 7 nucleotides line up with TRBD2. Losses at the gene ends were 1 base for V and 1 base for J; bases not matched to a gene: 7. This CDR3 is built from 16 residues. CDR1 is SGHNT, CDR2 YYREEE, per germline (reference sequence). The full variable domain, completed using reference TRBV5-4 and TRBJ2-5, is ETGVTQSPTHLIKTRGQQVTLRCSSQSGHNTVSWYQQALGQGPQFIFQYYREEENGRGNFPPRFSGLQFPNYSSELNVNALELDDSALYLCASSLRGGRVQETQYFGPGTRLLVL.

The genes are TRBV30 and TRBJ1-1; possible D gene TRBD1, 5 bases. CDR1 is GTSNPN and CDR2 is SVGIG in the germline V gene (reference sequence). The V and J ends lost 5 bases and 1 base respectively, with 11 bases between them. This CDR3 region has 13 residues. CDR3 coding DNA: TGTGCCTGGCATACAGGATCGAACACTGAAGCTTTCTTT. It yields the protein CAWHTGSNTEAFF.

The chain couples TRBV5-1 to TRBJ2-7; possible D gene TRBD1, 6 bases. CDR1 and CDR2 (germline): SGHRS, YFSETQ. The CDR3 sequence is 15 residues long. Trimming stripped 0 bases from V and 2 bases from J, with 12 bases between. The CDR3 DNA reads TGCGCCAGCAGCTTGGCTTCACAGGGTCCCTACGAGCAGTACTTC. Amino acid sequence: CASSLASQGPYEQYF. The whole variable domain, filled in from reference TRBV5-1 and TRBJ2-7, reads KAGVTQTPRYLIKTRGQQVTLSCSPISGHRSVSWYQQTPGQGLQFLFEYFSETQRNKGNFPGRFSGRQFSNSRSEMNVSTLELGDSALYLCASSLASQGPYEQYFGPGTRLTVT.

This clone was observed a handful of times. The genes are TRBV4-2 and TRBJ2-3; the match to TRBD2 covers 12 bases. Germline V lookup: CDR1 LGHNA, CDR2 YNFKEQ. This CDR3 is 19 amino acids long. Losses at the gene ends were 5 bases for V and 0 bases for J; bases not matched to a gene: 12. The DNA for the CDR3 is TGTGCCAGCAGCTATTCTGCTAGCGGGGGGGTTTCTAGCACAGATACGCAGTATTTT. It codes for CASSYSASGGVSSTDTQYF.

This clone has just one count. The rearrangement links TRBV15 to TRBJ2-6; TRBD1 matches 7 bases. CDR1 is LNHNV, CDR2 YYDKDF, per germline (reference sequence). The CDR3 totals 18 residues. J lost 0 bases, V lost 0 bases, and 5 bases had no gene match. The CDR3 is CATSRDDRVGSGANVLTF. The CDR3 DNA follows: TGTGCCACCAGCAGAGATGACAGGGTGGGCTCTGGGGCCAACGTCCTGACTTTC. The full variable domain, with the rest looked up from reference TRBV15 and TRBJ2-6, is DAMVIQNPRYQVTQFGKPVTLSCSQTLNHNVMYWYQQKSSQAPKLLFHYYDKDFNNEADTPDNFQSRRPNTSFCFLDIRSPGLGDTAMYLCATSRDDRVGSGANVLTFGAGSRLTVL.

The chain uses TRBV6-5 and TRBJ2-7; 7 nucleotides agree with TRBD1. The germline gives CDR1 MNHEY, CDR2 SVGAGI. The CDR3 has 12 amino acids. V shed 5 bases and J 6 bases; nucleotides not matched to a gene: 4. DNA for the CDR3: TGTGCCAGCAGTCTGGACAGGCTCGAGCAGTACTTC. This translates into CASSLDRLEQYF.

CDR3 nucleotide sequence: TGTGCCTGTTCGCCCGGCTATGGCTACACCTTC. Encoded protein: CACSPGYGYTF. The rearrangement links TRBV30 to TRBJ1-2; no definite D call. V was cut by 6 bases and J by 4 bases, with 9 bases left in between. Germline V gene lookup returns CDR1 GTSNPN and CDR2 SVGIG (reference sequence). The CDR3 consists of 11 residues.

This chain joins TRBV6-4 and TRBJ2-7, with D maybe TRBD1 (5 bases). V lost 4 bases to trimming and J lost 0 bases, with 10 bases between them. The CDR3 has 14 residues. The germline gives CDR1 MRHNA, CDR2 SNTAGT. CDR3 loop: CASSGDRISYEQYF. In DNA form, the CDR3 reads TGTGCCAGCAGTGGAGACAGAATCTCCTACGAGCAGTACTTC.

The genes are TRBV5-6 and TRBJ1-1; TRBD1 is a possible D gene (6 bases). In germline, CDR1 is SGHDT, CDR2 YYEEEE. CDR3 size: 13 residues. V was cut by 2 bases and J by 8 bases, with 13 bases left in between. The chain's CDR3 is CASSLRGGAEAFF. DNA for the CDR3: TGTGCCAGCAGCTTACGCGGGGGCGCGGAAGCTTTCTTT. Complete variable domain (other parts from reference TRBV5-6 and TRBJ1-1): DAGVTQSPTHLIKTRGQQVTLRCSPKSGHDTVSWYQQALGQGPQFIFQYYEEEERQRGNFPDRFSGHQFPNYSSELNVNALLLGDSALYLCASSLRGGAEAFFGQGTRLTVV.

This clone was detected once. The V and J genes are TRBV6-5 and TRBJ2-1; 8 bases line up with TRBD1. The CDR3 length is 11 residues. Unmatched junction bases numbered 2, after V lost 6 bases and J lost 10 bases. The germline gives CDR1 MNHEY, CDR2 SVGAGI. CDR3 DNA sequence: TGTGCCAGCAGACAGGGGGTAGAGCAGTTCTTC. Protein product: CASRQGVEQFF.

J is TRBJ2-7 and V is TRBV6-2 or TRBV6-3; TRBD2 matches at 9 bases. The CDR3 runs to 15 residues. V shed 4 bases, J shed 4 bases, and the junction held 8 bases outside the gene matches. Germline V gives CDR1 MNHEY, CDR2 SVGEGT. CDR3 in DNA: TGTGCCAGCAGTTCGACCGGGACTAGCTCATACGAGCAGTACTTC. Protein sequence: CASSSTGTSSYEQYF.

The V gene is TRBV3-1 (or the pseudogene TRBV3-2), the J gene TRBJ2-7; 8 bases fit TRBD1. The CDR3 is 15 residues long. The J segment lost 5 bases and the V segment lost 1 base, leaving 7 bases of the junction unmatched. Germline values: CDR1 LGHDT, CDR2 YNNKEL (reference sequence). The CDR3 nucleotides read TGTGCCAGCAGCCAAGGGACAGGGAATTGGAACGAGCAGTACTTC. Translation gives CASSQGTGNWNEQYF.

The rearrangement joins TRBV2 to TRBJ2-1, with TRBD1 identical over 8 bases. Per germline, CDR1 SNHLY and CDR2 FYNNEI. V was pared by 6 bases and J by 6 bases, with 13 bases of the junction left unmatched. CDR3 size: 16 residues. The CDR3 spells CASRADSRQGFNEQFF. CDR3 coding DNA: TGTGCCAGCAGGGCCGATAGTAGACAGGGGTTCAATGAGCAGTTCTTC. Using reference TRBV2 and TRBJ2-1 for the parts outside the CDR3, the full variable domain is EPEVTQTPSHQVTQMGQEVILRCVPISNHLYFYWYRQILGQKVEFLVSFYNNEISEKSEIFDDQFSVERPDGSNFTLKIRSTKLEDSAMYFCASRADSRQGFNEQFFGPGTRLTVL.

The rearrangement uses TRBV7-9 and TRBJ1-6; D not certain. Germline-derived CDR1 and CDR2 are SEHNR and FQNEAQ (reference sequence). The CDR3 runs to 11 residues. V lost 4 bases and J lost 13, with 8 bases in between. In DNA, the CDR3 is TGTGCCAGCAGCTCGACCGGGCCCCTCCACTTT. Its translation is CASSSTGPLHF.

CDR3 sequence reads: CASSSQGHYEQYF. The CDR3 nucleotides are TGTGCCAGCAGCTCACAGGGGCACTACGAGCAGTACTTC. This chain uses TRBV12-3 or TRBV12-4 with TRBJ2-7; TRBD1 aligns across 7 bases. With V trimmed by 6 bases and J by 3 bases, 5 bases remained unmatched. The CDR3 runs 13 residues.

This rearrangement joins TRBV9 to TRBJ2-3; 9 bases fit TRBD2. The CDR3 has 19 amino acids. V was clipped by 0 bases and J by 4 bases; unmatched bases: 15. CDR1 and CDR2 (germline): SGDLS, YYNGEE. The CDR3 loop reads CASSVDSLSRGGLADTQYF. In DNA form, the CDR3 reads TGTGCCAGCAGCGTAGACTCTTTGTCGCGGGGGGGCCTTGCAGATACGCAGTATTTT.

The V and J genes are TRBV7-2 and TRBJ1-2; possible D gene TRBD1, 5 bases. V was shortened by 4 bases and J by 4 bases, with 16 bases between the two germline ends. The CDR3 totals 15 residues. The germline V gene encodes CDR1 SGHTA and CDR2 FQGNSA. Here the CDR3 reads CASSSSRGTIYGYTF. The CDR3 bases are TGTGCCAGCAGCTCTTCGAGAGGGACTATCTATGGCTACACCTTC.

This clone was recorded a few times. The rearrangement links TRBV6-5 to TRBJ1-2; 8 bases agree with TRBD1. The CDR3 is made up of 14 amino acids. Trimming removed 8 bases from V and 4 bases from J; junction bases left unmatched: 9. In germline, CDR1 is MNHEY, CDR2 SVGAGI. The CDR3 DNA reads as TGTGCCAGCGGGAACAGGGGGAGCCCCTATGGCTACACCTTC. The encoded protein is CASGNRGSPYGYTF.

The sample holds one count of this clone. V and J are TRBV10-3 and TRBJ2-5, with 8 bases fitting TRBD2. This CDR3 has 14 residues. The ends lost 5 bases at V and 3 bases at J; junction bases unmatched: 5. The germline gives CDR1 ENHRY, CDR2 SYGVKD. In DNA, the CDR3 is TGTGCCATCAGTTCCGGGACTAGAGAAGAGACCCAGTACTTC. Translated, it gives CAISSGTREETQYF.

The V and J genes are TRBV4-2 and TRBJ1-1; D gene ambiguous. Germline assignment: CDR1 LGHNA and CDR2 YNFKEQ. CDR3 length: 14 amino acids. V was cut by 6 bases and J by 4 bases, with 15 bases left in between. The CDR3 sequence: CASRQTGGSTEAFF. The CDR3 DNA reads TGTGCCAGCAGGCAAACGGGTGGCAGCACTGAAGCTTTCTTT.

The chain employs TRBV7-8 and TRBJ2-5; 11 positions agree with TRBD2. Germline trimming cut 5 bases from V and 5 bases from J; bases unmatched to any gene: 13. There are 17 residues in the CDR3. Germline V gives CDR1 SGHVS, CDR2 FQNEAQ. The CDR3 protein is CASSQILAGEPLETQYF. In DNA form, the CDR3 reads TGTGCCAGCAGCCAAATACTAGCGGGGGAGCCTCTGGAGACCCAGTACTTC.